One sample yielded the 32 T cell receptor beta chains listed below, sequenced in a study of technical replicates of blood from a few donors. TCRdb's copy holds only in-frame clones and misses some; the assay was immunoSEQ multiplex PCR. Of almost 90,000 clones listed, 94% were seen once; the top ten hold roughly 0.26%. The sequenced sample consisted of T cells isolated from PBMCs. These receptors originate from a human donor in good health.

This chain's CDR3 is CASSGGWGTDTQYF. The CDR3 DNA is TGCGCCAGCAGCGGGGGGTGGGGCACAGATACGCAGTATTTT. The gene calls are TRBV5-1 and TRBJ2-3, with a possible D match to TRBD2 (6 bases). V was pared by 4 bases and J by 1 base, with 10 bases between. CDR3 length equals 14 residues. The germline gives CDR1 SGHRS, CDR2 YFSETQ.

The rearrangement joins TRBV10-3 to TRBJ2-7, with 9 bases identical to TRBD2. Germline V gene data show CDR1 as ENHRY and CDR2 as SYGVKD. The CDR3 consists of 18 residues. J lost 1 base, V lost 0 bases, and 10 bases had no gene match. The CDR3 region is CAISESQLRGGPSYEQYF. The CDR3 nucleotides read TGTGCCATCAGTGAGTCGCAACTGCGGGGGGGACCTTCCTACGAGCAGTACTTC.

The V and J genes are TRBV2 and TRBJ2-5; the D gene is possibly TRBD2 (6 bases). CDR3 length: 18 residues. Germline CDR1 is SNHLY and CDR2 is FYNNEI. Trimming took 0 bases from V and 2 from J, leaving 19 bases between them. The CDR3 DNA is TGTGCCAGCAGTGAAGCGCTGATCCTGCGGGACTCTCAAGAGACCCAGTACTTC. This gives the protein CASSEALILRDSQETQYF.

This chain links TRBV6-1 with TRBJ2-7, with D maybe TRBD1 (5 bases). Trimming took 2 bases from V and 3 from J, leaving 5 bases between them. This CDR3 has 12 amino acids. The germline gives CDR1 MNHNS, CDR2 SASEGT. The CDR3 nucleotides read TGTGCCAGCAGTGAACAGGGCTACGAGCAGTACTTC. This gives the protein CASSEQGYEQYF.

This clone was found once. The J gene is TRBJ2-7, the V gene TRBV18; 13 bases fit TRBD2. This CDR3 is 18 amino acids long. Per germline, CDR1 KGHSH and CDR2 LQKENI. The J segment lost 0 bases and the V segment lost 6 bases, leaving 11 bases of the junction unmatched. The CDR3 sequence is CASSQRTSGGSSSYEQYF. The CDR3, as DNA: TGTGCCAGCTCCCAAAGGACTAGCGGGGGCTCGAGCTCCTACGAGCAGTACTTC.

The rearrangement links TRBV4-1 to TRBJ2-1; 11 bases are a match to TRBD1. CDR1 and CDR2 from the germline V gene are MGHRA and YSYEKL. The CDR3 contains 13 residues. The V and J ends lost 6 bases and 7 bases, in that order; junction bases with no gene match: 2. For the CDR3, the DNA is TGCGCCAGCAGAGGGACAGGGGGAAATGAGCAGTTCTTC. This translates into CASRGTGGNEQFF.

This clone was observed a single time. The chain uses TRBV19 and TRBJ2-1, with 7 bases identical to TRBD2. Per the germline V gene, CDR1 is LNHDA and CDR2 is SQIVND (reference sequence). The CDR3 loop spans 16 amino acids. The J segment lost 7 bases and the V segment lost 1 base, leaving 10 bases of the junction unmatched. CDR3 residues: CASSIAESGAFNEQFF. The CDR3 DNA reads TGTGCCAGTAGTATAGCCGAAAGCGGGGCGTTTAATGAGCAGTTCTTC. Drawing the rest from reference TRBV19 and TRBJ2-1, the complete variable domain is DGGITQSPKYLFRKEGQNVTLSCEQNLNHDAMYWYRQDPGQGLRLIYYSQIVNDFQKGDIAEGYSVSREKKESFPLTVTSAQKNPTAFYLCASSIAESGAFNEQFFGPGTRLTVL.

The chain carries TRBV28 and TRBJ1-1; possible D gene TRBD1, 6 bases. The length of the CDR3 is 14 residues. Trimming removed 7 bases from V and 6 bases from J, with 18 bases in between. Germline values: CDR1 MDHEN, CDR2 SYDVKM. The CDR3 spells CASTFDRLRAEAFF. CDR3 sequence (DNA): TGTGCCAGCACCTTCGACAGGTTAAGGGCTGAAGCTTTCTTT.

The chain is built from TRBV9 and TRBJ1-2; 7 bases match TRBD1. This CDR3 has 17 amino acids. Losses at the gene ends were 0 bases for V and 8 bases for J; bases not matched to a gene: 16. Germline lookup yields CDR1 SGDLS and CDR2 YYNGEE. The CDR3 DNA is TGTGCCAGCAGCGTAGCTCGAGGACAGGAGGGCCACAGAGGCTACACCTTC. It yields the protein CASSVARGQEGHRGYTF.

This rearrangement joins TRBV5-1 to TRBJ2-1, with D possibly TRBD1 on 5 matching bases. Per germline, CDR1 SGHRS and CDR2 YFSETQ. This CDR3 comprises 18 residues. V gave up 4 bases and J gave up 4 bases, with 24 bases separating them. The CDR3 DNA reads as TGCGCCAGCAGCCACCTAAACCGACAGACACTAACATACAATGAGCAGTTCTTC. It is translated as CASSHLNRQTLTYNEQFF.

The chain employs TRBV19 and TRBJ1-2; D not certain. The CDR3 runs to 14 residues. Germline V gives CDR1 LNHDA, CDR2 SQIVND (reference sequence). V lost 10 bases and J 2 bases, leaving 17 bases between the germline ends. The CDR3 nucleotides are TGTGCCACCTACGCCCCGACGGGAAACTATGGCTACACCTTC. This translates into CATYAPTGNYGYTF.

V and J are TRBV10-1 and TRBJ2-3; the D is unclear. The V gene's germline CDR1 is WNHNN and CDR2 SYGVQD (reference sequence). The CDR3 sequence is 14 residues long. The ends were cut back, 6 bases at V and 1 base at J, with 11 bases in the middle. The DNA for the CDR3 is TGCGCCAGCAGCGGTAGCTTGGGCACAGATACGCAGTATTTT. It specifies CASSGSLGTDTQYF.

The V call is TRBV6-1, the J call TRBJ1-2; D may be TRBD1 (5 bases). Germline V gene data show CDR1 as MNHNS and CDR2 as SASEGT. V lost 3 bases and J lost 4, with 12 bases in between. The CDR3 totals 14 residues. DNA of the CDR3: TGTGCCAGCAGTGAGGCGGACACGATCTATGGCTACACCTTC. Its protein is CASSEADTIYGYTF.

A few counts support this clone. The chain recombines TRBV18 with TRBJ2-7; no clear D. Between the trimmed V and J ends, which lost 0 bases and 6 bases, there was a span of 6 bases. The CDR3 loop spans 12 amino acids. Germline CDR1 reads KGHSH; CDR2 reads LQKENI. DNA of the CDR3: TGTGCCAGCTCACCACCACTTGGCGAGCAGTACTTC. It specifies CASSPPLGEQYF. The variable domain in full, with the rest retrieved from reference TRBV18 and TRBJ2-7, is NAGVMQNPRHLVRRRGQEARLRCSPMKGHSHVYWYRQLPEEGLKFMVYLQKENIIDESGMPKERFSAEFPKEGPSILRIQQVVRGDSAAYFCASSPPLGEQYFGPGTRLTVT.

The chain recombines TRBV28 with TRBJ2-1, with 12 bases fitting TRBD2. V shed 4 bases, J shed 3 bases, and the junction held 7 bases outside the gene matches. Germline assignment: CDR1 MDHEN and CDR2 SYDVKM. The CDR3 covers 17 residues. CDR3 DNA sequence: TGTGCCAGCAGTTACCTAGCGGGAGGGGCTAACTACAATGAGCAGTTCTTC. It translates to CASSYLAGGANYNEQFF. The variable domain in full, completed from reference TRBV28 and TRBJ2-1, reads DVKVTQSSRYLVKRTGEKVFLECVQDMDHENMFWYRQDPGLGLRLIYFSYDVKMKEKGDIPEGYSVSREKKERFSLILESASTNQTSMYLCASSYLAGGANYNEQFFGPGTRLTVL.

As DNA, the CDR3 is TGTGCCAGCAGCAAAAGGTCCCACCGCGACAGGTTGAATTCACCCCTCCACTTT. It encodes CASSKRSHRDRLNSPLHF. The rearrangement uses TRBV21-1 and TRBJ1-6; TRBD1, the table's D call, was not compared with the DNA. TRBV21-1 is recorded as a pseudogene. This CDR3 is 18 amino acids long.

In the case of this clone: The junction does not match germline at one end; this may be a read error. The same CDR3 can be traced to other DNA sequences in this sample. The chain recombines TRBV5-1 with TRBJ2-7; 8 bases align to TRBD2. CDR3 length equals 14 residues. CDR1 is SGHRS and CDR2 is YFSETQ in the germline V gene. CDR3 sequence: CASSLGRGRYEQYF. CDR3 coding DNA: TGCGCCAGCAGCTTGGGCCGCGGGAGGTACGAACAGTACTTC.

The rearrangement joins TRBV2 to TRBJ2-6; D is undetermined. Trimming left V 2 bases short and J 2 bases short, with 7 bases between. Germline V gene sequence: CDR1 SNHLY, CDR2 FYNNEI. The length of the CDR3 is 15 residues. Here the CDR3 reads CASSEQVTGANVLTF. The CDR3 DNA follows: TGTGCCAGCAGTGAACAGGTTACTGGGGCCAACGTCCTGACTTTC.

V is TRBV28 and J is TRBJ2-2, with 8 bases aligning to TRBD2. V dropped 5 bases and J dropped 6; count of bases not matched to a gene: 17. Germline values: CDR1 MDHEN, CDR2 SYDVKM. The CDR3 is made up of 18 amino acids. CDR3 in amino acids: CASSPRGGREGPPGELFF. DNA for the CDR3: TGTGCCAGCAGTCCTAGGGGTGGACGGGAGGGCCCCCCCGGGGAGCTGTTTTTT.

This chain's CDR3 is CASSPRGRSGELFF. DNA of the CDR3: TGTGCCAGCAGTCCCAGGGGGCGGTCCGGGGAGCTGTTTTTT. The J gene is TRBJ2-2, the V gene TRBV6-5; 8 bases are shared with TRBD1. V shed 5 bases and J 6 bases; nucleotides not matched to a gene: 5. Germline V gene lookup returns CDR1 MNHEY and CDR2 SVGAGI. This CDR3 spans 14 amino acids.

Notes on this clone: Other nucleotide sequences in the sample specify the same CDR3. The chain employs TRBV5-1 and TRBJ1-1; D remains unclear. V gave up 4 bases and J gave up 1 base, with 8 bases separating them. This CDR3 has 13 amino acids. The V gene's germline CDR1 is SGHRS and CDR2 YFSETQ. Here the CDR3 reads CASSLGANTEAFF. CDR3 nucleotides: TGCGCCAGCAGCCTGGGCGCGAACACTGAAGCTTTCTTT.

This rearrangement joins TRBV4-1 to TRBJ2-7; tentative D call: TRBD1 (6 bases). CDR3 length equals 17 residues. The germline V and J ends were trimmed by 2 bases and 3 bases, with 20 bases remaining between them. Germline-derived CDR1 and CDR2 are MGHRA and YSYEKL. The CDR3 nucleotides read TGCGCCAGCAGCCAACCCAATCGTGGGACACCATTCTACGAGCAGTACTTC. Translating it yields CASSQPNRGTPFYEQYF.

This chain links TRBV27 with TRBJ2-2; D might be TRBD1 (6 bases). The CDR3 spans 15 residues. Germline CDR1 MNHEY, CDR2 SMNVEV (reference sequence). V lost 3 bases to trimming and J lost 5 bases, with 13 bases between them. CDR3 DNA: TGTGCCAGCAGTTTCCAACCTACAGGGACCGGGGAGCTGTTTTTT. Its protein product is CASSFQPTGTGELFF.

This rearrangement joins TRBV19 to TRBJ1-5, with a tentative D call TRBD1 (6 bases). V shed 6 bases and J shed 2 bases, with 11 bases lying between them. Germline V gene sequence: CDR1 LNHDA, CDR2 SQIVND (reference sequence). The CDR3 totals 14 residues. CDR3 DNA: TGTGCCAGTAGCTGGGGGGGCGGCAATCAGCCCCAGCATTTT. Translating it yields CASSWGGGNQPQHF.

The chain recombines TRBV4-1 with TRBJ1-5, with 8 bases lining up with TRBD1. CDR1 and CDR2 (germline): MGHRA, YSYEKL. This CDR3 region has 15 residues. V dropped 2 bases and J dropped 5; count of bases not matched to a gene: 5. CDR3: CASSQPDREDQPQHF. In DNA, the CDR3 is TGCGCCAGCAGCCAACCGGACAGGGAAGATCAGCCCCAGCATTTT.

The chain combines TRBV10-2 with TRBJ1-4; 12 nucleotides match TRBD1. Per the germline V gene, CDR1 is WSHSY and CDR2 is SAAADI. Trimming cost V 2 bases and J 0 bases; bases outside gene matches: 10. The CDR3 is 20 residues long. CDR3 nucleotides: TGCGCCAGCAGTGAGAGATCGGGACAGGGGGCCCCTGCAACTAATGAAAAACTGTTTTTT. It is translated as CASSERSGQGAPATNEKLFF.

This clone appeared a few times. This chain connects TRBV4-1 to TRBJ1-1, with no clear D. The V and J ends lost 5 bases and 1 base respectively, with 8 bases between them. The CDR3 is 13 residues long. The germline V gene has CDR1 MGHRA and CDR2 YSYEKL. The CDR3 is CASSTNKNTEAFF. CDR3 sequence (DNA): TGCGCCAGCAGCACCAACAAGAACACTGAAGCTTTCTTT.

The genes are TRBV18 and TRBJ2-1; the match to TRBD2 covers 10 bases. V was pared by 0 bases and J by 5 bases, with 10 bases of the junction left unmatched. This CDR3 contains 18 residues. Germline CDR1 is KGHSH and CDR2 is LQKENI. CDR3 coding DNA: TGTGCCAGCTCACCACCGGGTACTGTCCTAGCGGGAGACAATGAGCAGTTCTTC. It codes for CASSPPGTVLAGDNEQFF.

The DNA for the CDR3 is TGCGCCAGCAGCTTCCTCACGGACTATGGCTACACCTTC. Translating it yields CASSFLTDYGYTF. This chain uses TRBV5-1 with TRBJ1-2; D gene ambiguous. Germline V gene sequence: CDR1 SGHRS, CDR2 YFSETQ. V lost 2 bases, J lost 3 bases, and 8 bases lay in between. The CDR3 is made up of 13 amino acids. Full variable domain (rest looked up from reference TRBV5-1 and TRBJ1-2): KAGVTQTPRYLIKTRGQQVTLSCSPISGHRSVSWYQQTPGQGLQFLFEYFSETQRNKGNFPGRFSGRQFSNSRSEMNVSTLELGDSALYLCASSFLTDYGYTFGSGTRLTVV.

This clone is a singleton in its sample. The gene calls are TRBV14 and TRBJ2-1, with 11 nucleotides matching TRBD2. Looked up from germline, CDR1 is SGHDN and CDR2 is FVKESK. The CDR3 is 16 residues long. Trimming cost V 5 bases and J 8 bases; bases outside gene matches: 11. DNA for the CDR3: TGTGCCAGCAGCATCGAAGAGACTAGCGGGGACCATGAGCAGTTCTTC. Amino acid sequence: CASSIEETSGDHEQFF.

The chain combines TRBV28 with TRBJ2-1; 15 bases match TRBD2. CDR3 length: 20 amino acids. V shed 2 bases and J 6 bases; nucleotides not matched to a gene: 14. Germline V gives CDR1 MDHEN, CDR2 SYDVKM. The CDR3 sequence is CASSLEDRGGTSGRLNEQFF. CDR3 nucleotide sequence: TGTGCCAGCAGTTTAGAGGATCGGGGGGGGACTAGCGGGAGGCTCAATGAGCAGTTCTTC.

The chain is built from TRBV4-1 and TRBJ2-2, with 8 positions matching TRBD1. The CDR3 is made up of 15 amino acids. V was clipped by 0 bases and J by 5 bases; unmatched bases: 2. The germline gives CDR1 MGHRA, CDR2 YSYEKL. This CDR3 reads CASSQDRGRTGELFF. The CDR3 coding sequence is TGCGCCAGCAGCCAAGACAGGGGGCGAACCGGGGAGCTGTTTTTT.